The clone carrying this T cell receptor beta chain was observed a single time. This sample was taken from a study of shared clonotypes between healthy human individuals. CDR1 PRHDT and CDR2 FYEKMQ come from the germline V gene (reference sequence). This CDR3 contains 19 residues. With V trimmed by 0 bases and J by 1 base, 13 bases remained unmatched. The assay was immunoSEQ multiplex PCR, and TCRdb's table has in-frame clones only and misses some. The data hold under 2.5 million clones, with just under 95% observed a single time. Specimen: naive CD4+ T cells from PBMCs. Subset described: CD45RA+ positively selected. V and J are TRBV13 and TRBJ2-7, with 9 bases fitting TRBD1. The TCR was taken from a man aged 18 to 35 in good health. Some clones in this sample may be carry-over from other donors' samples. The CDR3 loop reads CASSLGPELWTGESYEQYF. The CDR3 DNA follows: TGTGCCAGCAGCTTAGGCCCTGAGTTGTGGACAGGGGAGTCCTACGAGCAGTACTTC.